The clone carrying this TCR beta chain was observed many times. The antigen is not known. This entry is derived from a study of regulatory T cells in long-lasting Graves disease. Points from the study as a whole: Persistent patients shared about 2,800 public clonotypes among themselves. Newly diagnosed patients shared fewer, at about a thousand.

The time point: newly diagnosed GD, antithyroid drugs for less than 3 months. There was RNA extracted from PBMCs, and the TCR library was made from it. According to the study, TCR beta libraries were built with iRepertoire HTBI primers and CDR3-region Arm-PCR. TCRdb fed the multiplex PCR reads into MiXCR, producing one record per CDR3 protein. The sample comprises some 250,000 distinct CDR3 sequences, roughly 18% of which are singletons, and 14% rests with the top ten. These data were likewise used in another study, on T cells in Graves' hyperthyroidism and ophthalmopathy.

The receptor's source is a young woman with Graves disease. This specimen consisted of peripheral blood mononuclear cells (PBMCs), obtained at new diagnosis, from a patient treated with antithyroid drugs.

CDR3 region: CASSYSTGRTEAFF. The CDR3 DNA reads as TGTGCCAGCAGTTACTCGACAGGGCGGACTGAAGCTTTCTTT. V usage is TRBV6-6 and J usage is TRBJ1-1; 7 bases map to TRBD1. Trimming cost V 0 bases and J 5 bases; bases outside gene matches: 3. Germline V CDR1 and CDR2: MNHNY, SVGAGI (reference sequence). This CDR3 spans 14 amino acids.